This T cell receptor (beta chain) is drawn from a study of T cells expressing NK-cell markers. Study-level information: Beta-chain profiling covered CD3+CD56+NKG2C+, CD3+CD56+NKG2C- and CD3+CD56-NKG2C+ sorted subsets.

Germline CDR1 GTSNPN, CDR2 SVGIG (reference sequence). This CDR3 comprises 13 residues. As to this clonotype: Its antigen is currently unknown.

The study, taken as a whole, reports: A range of about 1.0-8% of CD8+ T cells consisted of dominant NKG2C+ clonotypes in more than five donors.

TCRdb re-called the 5' RACE reads and catalogs CDR3 proteins one per entry, DNA excluded. The table lists about 550,000 distinct CDR3 sequences. This chain uses TRBV30 with TRBJ2-1; TCRdb gives TRBD1 as the D gene, but with no DNA this cannot be confirmed. The sequence was obtained from a man aged 18-30 years in good health. Sequenced sample: blood T cells: a sorted CD56 or NKG2C T cell subset, CD4+ or CD8+ T cells, or bulk PBMC T cells (not recorded which). CDR3: CAWSPGTGNEQFF.